The 29 T cell receptor beta chains listed next were all sequenced from one sample in a study of cytotoxic CD8 clonotypes in ibrutinib-treated CLL. Profiling relied on immunoSEQ multiplex PCR, and the TCRdb table lists in-frame clones only, not all of them. This sample has approximately 70,000 clones; 90% occur once, and the top ten carry under 4%. The specimen comprised PBMCs, sampled after 12 months of ibrutinib treatment. The receptors derive from a human donor with chronic lymphocytic leukemia.

This clone was seen a handful of times. V usage is TRBV7-2 and J usage is TRBJ2-1; no reliable D call. With 1 base removed from V and 9 bases from J, the gap between germline ends came to 13 bases. This CDR3 is built from 14 residues. Germline V gene data show CDR1 as SGHTA and CDR2 as FQGNSA. The CDR3 reads CASSLEVQAPEQFF. The CDR3 nucleotides are TGTGCCAGCAGCTTAGAGGTCCAGGCTCCTGAGCAGTTCTTC.

The V call is TRBV7-9, the J call TRBJ1-6; D unresolved. Germline CDR1 SEHNR, CDR2 FQNEAQ (reference sequence). V shed 6 bases and J shed 5 bases, with 8 bases lying between them. The CDR3 runs to 13 residues. The CDR3 nucleotides are TGTGCCAGCAGAGACTTGGATAATTCACCCCTCCACTTT. Protein: CASRDLDNSPLHF.

This chain uses TRBV30 with TRBJ2-1; 8 nucleotides align to TRBD2. Germline CDR1 reads GTSNPN; CDR2 reads SVGIG (reference sequence). This CDR3 contains 17 residues. J lost 7 bases, V lost 0 bases, and 14 bases had no gene match. In nucleotides, the CDR3 is TGTGCCTGGAGTGTACGTTGGGGCGGGAGGCCCTTTAATGAGCAGTTCTTC. As protein: CAWSVRWGGRPFNEQFF.

This clone was seen once. This sequence joins TRBV18 and TRBJ1-4, with unresolved D. The V gene lost 6 bases and the J gene lost 3 bases, with 11 bases spanning the gap. Per the germline V gene, CDR1 is KGHSH and CDR2 is LQKENI. This CDR3 region has 14 residues. The CDR3 is CASSTTAPNEKLFF. The CDR3 DNA reads as TGTGCCAGCTCGACAACAGCACCTAATGAAAAACTGTTTTTT.

The V and J genes are TRBV11-2 and TRBJ1-3; no reliable D call. Germline V gene lookup returns CDR1 SGHAT and CDR2 FQNNGV. The CDR3 extends over 15 amino acids. The V end lost 0 bases, the J end lost 0 bases, and 6 bases lay between the germline ends. The DNA for the CDR3 is TGTGCCAGCAGCTTAGAGTCCTACTCTGGAAACACCATATATTTT. Protein: CASSLESYSGNTIYF.

The V call is TRBV7-9, the J call TRBJ2-5; 8 bases agree with TRBD1. The CDR3 totals 14 residues. With V trimmed by 3 bases and J by 3 bases, 3 bases remained unmatched. Germline CDR1 SEHNR, CDR2 FQNEAQ (reference sequence). The CDR3: CASSLTGVKETQYF. CDR3 DNA sequence: TGTGCCAGCAGCTTGACAGGGGTCAAAGAGACCCAGTACTTC.

The V and J genes are TRBV7-2 and TRBJ2-3; possibly TRBD2 for D (6 bases). Germline V CDR1 and CDR2: SGHTA, FQGNSA. Trimming removed 8 bases from V and 0 bases from J, with 12 bases in between. The CDR3 runs to 14 residues. In nucleotides, the CDR3 is TGTGCCAGCCAGGCGGGACCCAGCACAGATACGCAGTATTTT. Protein: CASQAGPSTDTQYF.

The chain uses TRBV5-4 and TRBJ2-1; D gene ambiguous. Germline loops: CDR1 SGHNT, CDR2 YYREEE (reference sequence). Between the trimmed V and J ends, which lost 10 bases and 9 bases, there was a span of 14 bases. CDR3 size: 11 residues. The CDR3 loop is CACTNLSEQFF. The DNA for the CDR3 is TGTGCCTGCACCAATTTGAGTGAGCAGTTCTTC.

The chain employs TRBV27 and TRBJ2-5, with a weak D call TRBD2 (6 bases). Germline V gene sequence: CDR1 MNHEY, CDR2 SMNVEV (reference sequence). CDR3 length: 13 amino acids. Trimming removed 2 bases at V and 7 bases at J, with 11 bases between. CDR3 sequence reads: CASSLVLEGTQYF. CDR3 nucleotide sequence: TGTGCCAGCAGTTTAGTCCTGGAGGGGACCCAGTACTTC.

This clone came up once. V usage is TRBV11-3 and J usage is TRBJ2-2; no clear D. The CDR3 consists of 13 residues. Trimming pared 5 bases from V and 6 bases from J, leaving 10 bases between. Germline V gives CDR1 SGHNT, CDR2 YENEEA. CDR3 loop: CASSKNPPGELFF. CDR3 nucleotides: TGTGCCAGCAGCAAAAACCCCCCCGGGGAGCTGTTTTTT. The variable domain in full, with the rest retrieved from reference TRBV11-3 and TRBJ2-2, is EAGVVQSPRYKIIEKKQPVAFWCNPISGHNTLYWYLQNLGQGPELLIRYENEEAVDDSQLPKDRFSAERLKGVDSTLKIQPAELGDSAVYLCASSKNPPGELFFGEGSRLTVL.

The J gene is TRBJ2-3, the V gene TRBV15; no reliable D call. CDR3 size: 16 residues. V dropped 1 base and J dropped 1 base, with 12 bases sitting between them. The germline V gene has CDR1 LNHNV and CDR2 YYDKDF (reference sequence). The CDR3 region is CATSRVTGLGTDTQYF. As DNA, the CDR3 is TGTGCCACCAGCAGAGTAACTGGCCTTGGCACAGATACGCAGTATTTT.

V gene TRBV30 combines with J gene TRBJ2-2; TRBD2 aligns across 8 bases. Looked up from germline, CDR1 is GTSNPN and CDR2 is SVGIG (reference sequence). This CDR3 spans 15 amino acids. V trimming: 0 bases; J trimming: 7 bases; junction bases outside the gene matches: 7. CDR3 nucleotide sequence: TGTGCCTGGAGTGTCTCCGGGAGGGCCGGCGGGGAGCTGTTTTTT. This gives the protein CAWSVSGRAGGELFF.

This clone was counted between two and nine times. Here the CDR3 DNA reads TGTGCCAGTAGTGTTCGTAGCGGGGATCCGTACTTC. Translating gives CASSVRSGDPYF. V and J are TRBV19 and TRBJ2-7; TRBD2 matches at 8 bases. Per the germline V gene, CDR1 is LNHDA and CDR2 is SQIVND (reference sequence). The CDR3 covers 12 residues. V gave up 5 bases and J gave up 12 bases; unmatched junction bases: 9.

The chain uses TRBV7-4 and TRBJ2-7, with D hard to call. The CDR3 spans 11 residues. In germline, CDR1 is SGHVT, CDR2 SQSDAQ. V dropped 5 bases and J dropped 4 bases, with 6 bases sitting between them. The CDR3 loop reads CASSPQYEQYF. For the CDR3, the DNA is TGTGCCAGCAGCCCCCAGTACGAGCAGTACTTC.

Details on this clone: The junction and the germline gene differ at one end; a read error may be behind it. The chain joins TRBV4-1 to TRBJ2-3; D is uncertain. Germline V gene data show CDR1 as MGHRA and CDR2 as YSYEKL. CDR3 size: 15 residues. In DNA, the CDR3 is TGCGCCAGCAGCCAAGTCGCAAAAACCACAAATACGCAGTATTTT. It yields the protein CASSQVAKTTNTQYF.

The CDR3 region is CASSIMQNSNEKLFF. The CDR3 region has the DNA TGTGCCAGTAGTATTATGCAGAATTCTAATGAAAAACTGTTTTTT. The chain combines TRBV19 with TRBJ1-4; the D is unclear. CDR1 and CDR2 from the germline V gene are LNHDA and SQIVND (reference sequence). Trimming took 3 bases from V and 3 from J, leaving 11 bases between them. The CDR3 loop spans 15 amino acids.

The chain employs TRBV27 and TRBJ1-2; no clear D gene. Germline CDR1 reads MNHEY; CDR2 reads SMNVEV (reference sequence). Trimming stripped 5 bases from V and 0 bases from J, with 10 bases between. This CDR3 region has 14 residues. CDR3 protein: CASSPFGTNYGYTF. As DNA, the CDR3 is TGTGCCAGCAGTCCCTTCGGGACTAACTATGGCTACACCTTC.

The genes are TRBV7-8 and TRBJ1-5, with D possibly TRBD1 on 6 matching bases. CDR3 length: 14 amino acids. The V end lost 5 bases, the J end lost 11 bases, and 19 bases lay between the germline ends. Germline V gene lookup returns CDR1 SGHVS and CDR2 FQNEAQ. The CDR3 nucleotides are TGTGCCAGCAGCGCTCAGGGGCCCCAAGGAGCCCAGCATTTT. This gives the protein CASSAQGPQGAQHF.

The J gene is TRBJ2-3, the V gene TRBV27, with a possible D match to TRBD1 (5 bases). The CDR3 runs to 16 residues. CDR1 is MNHEY and CDR2 is SMNVEV in the germline V gene (reference sequence). V gave up 1 base and J gave up 0 bases, with 11 bases separating them. In nucleotides, the CDR3 is TGTGCCAGCAGTTTATGGGGCACCACTAGCACAGATACGCAGTATTTT. Its protein is CASSLWGTTSTDTQYF.

This clone was counted once. The chain couples TRBV11-2 to TRBJ2-1; maybe TRBD2 (6 bases). The germline V gene has CDR1 SGHAT and CDR2 FQNNGV. This CDR3 is 16 amino acids long. Trimming stripped 5 bases from V and 4 bases from J, with 18 bases between. The CDR3 DNA reads as TGTGCCAGCAGCCCTACCCGGGACTCCTCGTACAATGAGCAGTTCTTC. Translated: CASSPTRDSSYNEQFF.

V usage is TRBV11-3 and J usage is TRBJ2-3; D is undetermined. Between the trimmed V and J ends, which lost 5 bases and 0 bases, there was a span of 3 bases. CDR3 size: 12 residues. CDR1 SGHNT and CDR2 YENEEA come from the germline V gene. The CDR3 reads CASSDSTDTQYF. The CDR3 DNA reads TGTGCCAGCAGCGACAGCACAGATACGCAGTATTTT.

The rearrangement joins TRBV30 to TRBJ1-5, with D possibly being TRBD1 (6 bases). The CDR3 extends over 15 amino acids. CDR1 is GTSNPN and CDR2 is SVGIG in the germline V gene (reference sequence). The V end was cut by 3 bases, the J end by 2 bases, with 14 bases between. The CDR3 DNA follows: TGTGCCTGGAGAGCAACAGGGTCGGGCAATCAGCCCCAGCATTTT. Translation: CAWRATGSGNQPQHF.

The chain recombines TRBV6-1 with TRBJ1-2; TRBD1 matches at 7 bases. The CDR3 contains 13 residues. The V and J ends lost 6 bases and 6 bases, in that order; junction bases with no gene match: 7. Germline values: CDR1 MNHNS, CDR2 SASEGT. Here the CDR3 reads CASRTGAGDGYTF. CDR3 in DNA: TGTGCCAGCAGAACAGGGGCCGGGGATGGCTACACCTTC.

The rearrangement uses TRBV19 and TRBJ1-1; D gene uncertain. Trimming shortened V by 5 bases and J by 4 bases, and 11 bases separated the two germline ends. Germline V gene sequence: CDR1 LNHDA, CDR2 SQIVND (reference sequence). The CDR3 totals 13 residues. The CDR3 DNA sequence: TGTGCCAGTAGTCCTCTGCCTGTCACTGAAGCTTTCTTT. Its translation is CASSPLPVTEAFF. Full variable domain (outside the CDR3, taken from reference TRBV19 and TRBJ1-1): DGGITQSPKYLFRKEGQNVTLSCEQNLNHDAMYWYRQDPGQGLRLIYYSQIVNDFQKGDIAEGYSVSREKKESFPLTVTSAQKNPTAFYLCASSPLPVTEAFFGQGTRLTVV.

This sequence joins TRBV30 and TRBJ1-1; 7 nucleotides agree with TRBD1. V was pared by 7 bases and J by 6 bases, with 14 bases of the junction left unmatched. Germline assignment: CDR1 GTSNPN and CDR2 SVGIG (reference sequence). This CDR3 region has 14 residues. As DNA, the CDR3 is TGTGCCTCCTCCCAGGGGGGGCAGCGGGCTGAAGCTTTCTTT. Its protein product is CASSQGGQRAEAFF.

The V gene is TRBV15, the J gene TRBJ2-3, with unresolved D. The germline V gene encodes CDR1 LNHNV and CDR2 YYDKDF (reference sequence). The CDR3 sequence is 17 residues long. Trimming took off 0 bases at V and 0 bases at J, with 13 bases between the two ends. The CDR3 sequence: CATSRDRRTDSTDTQYF. CDR3 nucleotide sequence: TGTGCCACCAGCAGAGATAGACGGACCGATAGCACAGATACGCAGTATTTT.

The chain carries TRBV25-1 and TRBJ1-3; TRBD1 might be the D (6 bases). The ends were cut back, 6 bases at V and 4 bases at J, with 16 bases in the middle. The CDR3 extends over 15 amino acids. Germline CDR1 and CDR2: MGHDK and SYGVNS. As DNA, the CDR3 is TGTGCCAGCAGCACTTTGACAGGAACGGGAAACACCATATATTTT. It is translated as CASSTLTGTGNTIYF.

The chain has TRBV28 and TRBJ2-3; 13 bases fit TRBD2. The CDR3 spans 20 residues. Germline assignment: CDR1 MDHEN and CDR2 SYDVKM. Trimming at V came to 6 bases and at J to 1 base, leaving 16 bases not matched to a gene. CDR3 nucleotide sequence: TGTGCCAGCAGCGCCCCCGGACTAGCGGGAGTCGGGTCGGGCACAGATACGCAGTATTTT. Protein sequence: CASSAPGLAGVGSGTDTQYF.

The chain carries TRBV6-5 and TRBJ1-1, with 7 bases matching TRBD1. The CDR3 is made up of 14 amino acids. Germline CDR1 and CDR2: MNHEY and SVGAGI. Trimming removed 0 bases from V and 10 bases from J; junction bases left unmatched: 8. The CDR3 DNA reads TGTGCCAGCAGTTACTCGAATGAGGGGGCTGGAGCTTTCTTT. Translated: CASSYSNEGAGAFF.